The entry below describes one TCR beta chain. Its specificity is not known. This entry belongs to a study of prognosis after radiotherapy for stage I lung cancer. Multiplex PCR in two rounds served to amplify TCR beta CDR3 from genomic DNA. With primers specific to each TRBV and TRBJ gene, the first-round PCR was performed. TCRdb processed the multiplex PCR reads anew with MiXCR; each CDR3 protein has one entry. The sample consists of fewer than 25,000 distinct CDR3 sequences, 35% to 45% of them appearing once. Overall study findings and caveats: Frequencies of TRBV and TRBJ gene use reportedly varied by whether patients had metastases. Diminished Shannon entropy following stereotactic body radiation therapy characterized patients who developed distant metastases.

V dropped 2 bases and J dropped 1; count of bases not matched to a gene: 1. The CDR3 length is 15 residues. The V gene's germline CDR1 is MNHEY and CDR2 SVGAGI. This TCR was sampled from a donor at least 50 years old with non-small cell lung cancer. Sequenced material: PBMCs, taken before or after stereotactic body radiation therapy (not recorded which). The rearrangement links TRBV6-5 to TRBJ2-1; TRBD2 matches 8 bases. CDR3 protein: CASSYGGRSYNEQFF. As DNA, the CDR3 is TGTGCCAGCAGTTACGGCGGGAGGTCCTACAATGAGCAGTTCTTC.